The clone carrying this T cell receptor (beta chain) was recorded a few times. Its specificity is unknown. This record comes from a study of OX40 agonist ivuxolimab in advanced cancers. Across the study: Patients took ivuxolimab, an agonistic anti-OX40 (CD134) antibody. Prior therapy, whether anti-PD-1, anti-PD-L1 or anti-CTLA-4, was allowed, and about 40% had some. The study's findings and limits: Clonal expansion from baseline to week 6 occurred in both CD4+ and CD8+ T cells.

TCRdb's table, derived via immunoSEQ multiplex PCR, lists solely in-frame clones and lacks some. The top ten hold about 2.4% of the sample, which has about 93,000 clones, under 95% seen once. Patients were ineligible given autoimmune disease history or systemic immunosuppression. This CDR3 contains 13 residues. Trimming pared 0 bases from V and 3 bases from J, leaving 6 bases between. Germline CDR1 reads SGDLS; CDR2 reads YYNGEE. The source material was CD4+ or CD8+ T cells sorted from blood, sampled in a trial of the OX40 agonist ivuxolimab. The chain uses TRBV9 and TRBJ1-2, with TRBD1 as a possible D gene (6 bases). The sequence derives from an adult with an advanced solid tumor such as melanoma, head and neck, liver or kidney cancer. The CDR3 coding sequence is TGTGCCAGCAGCGTAGGGACAGACTATGGCTACACCTTC. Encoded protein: CASSVGTDYGYTF.